This TCR beta chain was captured in a study of T cells in Graves' hyperthyroidism and ophthalmopathy. This clonotype was observed many times. Its antigen is as yet unknown. Findings and caveats of the study: Model predictions of ophthalmopathy came a median approximately 6.8 months before onset.

CDR3 length: 11 amino acids. V shed 4 bases and J shed 5 bases, with 5 bases lying between them. The germline gives CDR1 MDHEN, CDR2 SYDVKM. It was RNA transcripts that yielded the amplified TCR beta CDR3 regions. HTBI primers were employed in a first-round RT-PCR of the TCR CDR3. Via MiXCR, TCRdb re-called the multiplex PCR reads, giving one row per CDR3 protein. The sample includes around 210,000 distinct CDR3 sequences, about a sixth seen only once; the top ten take over 45%. The specimen sequenced was blood. This sequence was found in a woman between 50 and 59 years old with Graves' hyperthyroidism. The rearrangement joins TRBV28 to TRBJ1-2; D call uncertain. The CDR3 sequence is CASSWDYGYTF. The CDR3 region has the DNA TGTGCCAGCAGTTGGGATTATGGCTACACCTTC.